Sequencing of this T cell receptor (beta chain) was carried out in a study of T cell responses to AZD1222 COVID-19 vaccine (dated by TCRdb to the early 2020s). Background on the whole study: AZD1222 recipients whose second dose came at about 4 weeks and those whose second dose came at about 12 weeks were combined into one group, since spike-specific TCR depth and breadth did not differ between the two schedules. A total of 230 to 250 trial participants underwent TCR sequencing, of whom about 210 received two doses of AZD1222 and 26 received two doses of the MenACWY control vaccine. Trial participants were enrolled into age subgroups of 18-55, 56-69 and 70-plus years, which contained approximately 150, 28 and 58 TCR-sequenced participants, respectively. On the study overall, not on this receptor specifically: Participants were mostly white British, with more females than males. The authors suggested clonal diversity may have been underestimated. Conclusions about previously exposed vaccinees are limited because only six or seven AZD1222 recipients were SARS-CoV-2 seropositive at baseline. Because no day 14 peak-response samples were available, repertoires were characterized only after the peak T cell response. Spike-specific TCR breadth and depth rose significantly after two AZD1222 doses compared with day 0 and with MenACWY recipients. Nearly half of unique spike-specific TCRs reportedly recognized epitopes outside regions mutated in the B.1.351 and B.1.1.7 variants. The whole spike protein was spanned by vaccine-associated CD4 TCRs, and dominant responses were seen in regions 160-218 and 743-854. The 56-69-year group was small, and its depth increase did not reach significance, likely because of low power.

From the cysteine up to the phenylalanine, the CDR3 has a length of 14 residues. Of all the DNA, just the CDR3 is kept, 42 bases in frame from base 1. V is trimmed back by 4 bases and J by 7 bases, and the junction contains 4 bases that no gene match accounts for. Based on the germline V gene (reference sequence), the CDR1 and CDR2 sequences are SGHAT and FQDESV. The time point label corresponds to: baseline before first vaccination. The vaccinee samples were drawn from two UK trials, COV001 and COV002, one of which was a single-blind randomized controlled phase 2/3 trial testing AZD1222 (ChAdOx1 nCoV-19) in healthy adults. Trial participant PBMC samples were collected at day 0 and day 28 after the second dose for TCRbeta chain sequencing. Worth noting for this clone: Its antigen remains undetermined. No per-base quality is available; no much larger clone lies one base away.

The CDR3 regions of human TCRbeta chains were analyzed by immunosequencing. The original pipeline was this. Repertoire TCRs were matched against a reference library of SARS-CoV-2-specific TCRs generated with the MIRA antigen-specificity platform. Breadth was defined as the fraction of unique TCRs that were SARS-CoV-2-associated. Depth was defined as the fraction of total T cells that were SARS-CoV-2-associated. Using the MIRA data, every spike-specific TCR was mapped to the spike region that the TCR reacted to and assigned to either a CD4 or a CD8 class. Log10-transformed breadth and depth values were compared by one-way ANOVA with Sidak's multiple comparisons tests. Held by TCRdb, this immuneACCESS table contains in-frame sequences only and omits some clones. Under half of the omission traces to an unresolved V gene where checked; the cause of the rest is unknown. From that table come the V and J calls and clone size; the DNA was used to work out D and trimming. In this sample the table shows 110,000 to 150,000 clones, about 92% of which occur a single time. More than 8% of the sample lies in the top ten.

The rearranged chain carries TRBV11-1 and TRBJ1-6; 7 central bases correspond to TRBD1. Source: peripheral blood, taken on day 0 of AZD1222 vaccination. This clonotype was obtained from an adult in good health. The CDR3 region has the sequence CASSSGTANSPLHF. The nucleotide sequence is given as TGTGCCAGCAGCTCAGGGACAGCGAATTCACCCCTCCACTTT.